This TCR beta chain emerged from a study of blood T cell repertoires in COVID-19. Some clones are missing from TCRdb's copy, which holds only in-frame ones; the method was immunoSEQ multiplex PCR. This sample yields 170,000 or so clones, of which more than 75% are seen a single time; under 15% belongs to the top ten. The sequence was obtained from a woman between 65 and 79 years old with COVID-19, enrolled during active disease. Material: peripheral blood.

Written as DNA, the CDR3 is TGCGCCAGCAGCCAAGCCTTTCTAGCGGGAGGGCCCCAATACAATGAGCAGTTCTTC. It translates to CASSQAFLAGGPQYNEQFF. The rearrangement uses TRBV4-1 and TRBJ2-1; 12 bases are shared with TRBD2. Germline assignment: CDR1 MGHRA and CDR2 YSYEKL. CDR3 size: 19 residues. The ends lost 1 base at V and 4 bases at J; junction bases unmatched: 11.